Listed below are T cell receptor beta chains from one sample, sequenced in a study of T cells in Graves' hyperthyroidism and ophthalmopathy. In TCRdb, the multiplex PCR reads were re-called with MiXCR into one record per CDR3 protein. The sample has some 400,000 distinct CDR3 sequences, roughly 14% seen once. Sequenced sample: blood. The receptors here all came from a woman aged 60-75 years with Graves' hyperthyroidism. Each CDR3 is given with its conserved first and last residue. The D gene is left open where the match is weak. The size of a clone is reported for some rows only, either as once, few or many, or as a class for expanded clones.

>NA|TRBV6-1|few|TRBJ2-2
CASRPGTADTGELFF
TGTGCCAGCAGGCCCGGGACTGCGGACACCGGGGAGCTGTTTTTT
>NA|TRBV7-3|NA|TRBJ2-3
CASSLMGSTDTQYF
TGTGCCAGCAGCTTAATGGGCAGCACAGATACGCAGTATTTT
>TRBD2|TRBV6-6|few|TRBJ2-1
CASSYSDASGIYNEQFF
TGTGCCAGCAGTTACTCCGATGCTAGCGGGATCTACAATGAGCAGTTCTTC
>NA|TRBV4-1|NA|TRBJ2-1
CASSQGRFREVYNEQFF
TGCGCCAGCAGCCAAGGCCGTTTCAGGGAGGTCTACAATGAGCAGTTCTTC
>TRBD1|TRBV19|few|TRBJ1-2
CASSILNRDRVGYTF
TGTGCCAGTAGTATCCTAAACCGGGACAGGGTTGGCTACACCTTC
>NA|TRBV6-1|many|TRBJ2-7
CASSYAQPIYEQYF
TGTGCCAGCAGTTATGCCCAGCCGATCTACGAGCAGTACTTC
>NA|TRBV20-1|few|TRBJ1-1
CRPAGPGNTEAFF
TGCCGGCCTGCGGGACCCGGGAACACTGAAGCTTTCTTT
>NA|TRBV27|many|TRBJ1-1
CASSLSKNTEAFF
TGTGCCAGCAGTTTATCCAAGAACACTGAAGCTTTCTTT
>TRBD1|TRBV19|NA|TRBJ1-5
CASSLDRGFNQPQHF
TGTGCCAGTAGTCTAGACAGGGGATTTAATCAGCCCCAGCATTTT
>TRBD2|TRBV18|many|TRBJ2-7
CASSPTSGSTYEQYF
TGTGCCAGCTCACCGACTAGCGGGAGTACGTACGAGCAGTACTTC
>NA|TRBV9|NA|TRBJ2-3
CASRVGEVTSDTSTDTQYF
TGTGCCAGCAGGGTAGGTGAGGTAACTAGTGACACTAGCACAGATACGCAGTATTTT
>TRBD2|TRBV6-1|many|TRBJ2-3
CASAGGGSTDTQYF
TGTGCCAGTGCAGGCGGGGGATCCACAGATACGCAGTATTTT
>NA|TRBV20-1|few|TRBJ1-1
CSAPGRGTEAFF
TGCAGTGCTCCCGGCAGGGGCACTGAAGCTTTCTTT
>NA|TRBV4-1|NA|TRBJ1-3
CASSPGLFSGNTIYF
TGCGCCAGCAGCCCCGGGTTGTTCTCTGGAAACACCATATATTTT
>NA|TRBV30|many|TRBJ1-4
CAWSGGGEKLFF
TGTGCCTGGAGTGGGGGAGGTGAAAAACTGTTTTTT
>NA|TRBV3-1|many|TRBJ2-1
CASSHQQGGGNEQFF
TGTGCCAGCAGCCACCAACAGGGCGGAGGTAATGAGCAGTTCTTC
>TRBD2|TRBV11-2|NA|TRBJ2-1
CASRGLAGSSSYNEQFF
TGTGCCAGCAGGGGACTAGCGGGGTCCAGCTCCTACAATGAGCAGTTCTTC
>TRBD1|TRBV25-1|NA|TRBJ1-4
CASSDTGTGDEKLFF
TGTGCCAGCAGCGACACCGGGACAGGGGATGAAAAACTGTTTTTT
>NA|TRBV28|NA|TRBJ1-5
CASMYRVRRIGNQPQHF
TGTGCCAGCATGTACAGGGTCCGGAGGATTGGCAATCAGCCCCAGCATTTT
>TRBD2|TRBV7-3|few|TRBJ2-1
CASSLHPPSAGASNEQFF
TGTGCCAGCAGCTTACACCCCCCGTCGGCGGGAGCTTCCAATGAGCAGTTCTTC
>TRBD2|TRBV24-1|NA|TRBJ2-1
CATSGTSGRADSYNEQFF
TGTGCCACCAGTGGGACTAGCGGGAGGGCTGACTCCTACAATGAGCAGTTCTTC
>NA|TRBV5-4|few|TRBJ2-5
CASSWVSDQETQYF
TGTGCCAGCAGCTGGGTGTCGGACCAAGAGACCCAGTACTTC
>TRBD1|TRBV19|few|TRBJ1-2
CASSALGQGAVGYTF
TGTGCCAGTAGTGCTCTTGGACAGGGGGCAGTTGGCTACACCTTC
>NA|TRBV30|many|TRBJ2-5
CAWSGQGPRETQYF
TGTGCCTGGAGTGGCCAGGGACCGCGGGAGACCCAGTACTTC
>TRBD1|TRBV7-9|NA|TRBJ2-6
CASIAPGQGPLVRANVLTF
TGTGCCAGCATCGCACCGGGACAGGGGCCCCTCGTTAGGGCCAACGTCCTGACTTTC
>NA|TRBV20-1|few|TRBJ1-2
CSARGGRGNERGYTF
TGCAGTGCTAGAGGGGGAAGGGGAAATGAACGTGGCTACACCTTC
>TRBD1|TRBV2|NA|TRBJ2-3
CASSLQGALGTQYF
TGTGCCAGCAGTCTACAGGGGGCCCTCGGTACGCAGTATTTT
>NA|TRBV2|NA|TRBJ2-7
CASSRDPPGEQYF
TGTGCCAGCAGTAGGGACCCCCCTGGCGAGCAGTACTTC
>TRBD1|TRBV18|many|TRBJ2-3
CASRLTGVRTDTQYF
TGTGCCAGCAGACTTACAGGGGTCCGCACAGATACGCAGTATTTT
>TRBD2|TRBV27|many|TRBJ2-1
CASSPGLARGNEQFF
TGTGCCAGCAGTCCGGGACTAGCTAGGGGCAATGAGCAGTTCTTC
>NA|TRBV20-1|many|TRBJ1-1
CSVLQGSTEAFF
TGCAGTGTCCTACAGGGCAGTACTGAAGCTTTCTTT
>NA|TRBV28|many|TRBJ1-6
CASSFIGLNNSPLHF
TGTGCCAGCAGTTTCATTGGACTGAATAATTCACCCCTCCACTTT
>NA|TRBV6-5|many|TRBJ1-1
CASSYHSLNTEAFF
TGTGCCAGCAGTTACCACAGCTTGAACACTGAAGCTTTCTTT
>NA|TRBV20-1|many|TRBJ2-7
CSARLSYEQYF
TGCAGTGCTAGACTCTCCTACGAGCAGTACTTC
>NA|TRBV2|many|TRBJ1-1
CASRLGGATNTEAFF
TGTGCCAGCAGGCTAGGGGGGGCGACGAACACTGAAGCTTTCTTT
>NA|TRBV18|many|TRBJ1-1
CASSPEQNTEAFF
TGTGCCAGCTCACCGGAACAGAACACTGAAGCTTTCTTT
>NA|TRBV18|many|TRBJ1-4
CASSPLGEDEKLFF
TGTGCCAGCTCACCATTAGGTGAGGATGAAAAACTGTTTTTT
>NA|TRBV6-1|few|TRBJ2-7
CASSRETRVIPYEQYF
TGTGCCAGCAGCCGCGAGACGAGGGTCATCCCCTACGAGCAGTACTTC
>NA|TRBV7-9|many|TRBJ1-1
CASSLGGDYGGFF
TGTGCCAGCAGCTTAGGGGGAGACTACGGGGGTTTCTTT
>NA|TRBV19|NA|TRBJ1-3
CASSSRYISGNTIYF
TGTGCCAGTAGTAGTCGATACATCTCTGGAAACACCATATATTTT
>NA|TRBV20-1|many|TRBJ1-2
CSARNKPSVYGYTF
TGCAGTGCTAGGAATAAGCCCTCCGTCTATGGCTACACCTTC
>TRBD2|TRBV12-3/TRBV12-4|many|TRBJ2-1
CASSLGLVSEQFF
TGTGCCAGCAGTTTGGGACTAGTTTCTGAGCAGTTCTTC
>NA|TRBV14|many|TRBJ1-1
CASSPTGRNTEAFF
TGTGCCAGCAGTCCTACAGGGAGGAACACTGAAGCTTTCTTT
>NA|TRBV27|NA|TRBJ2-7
CASSLSAGVFDEQYF
TGTGCCAGCAGTTTATCAGCAGGGGTCTTCGACGAGCAGTACTTC
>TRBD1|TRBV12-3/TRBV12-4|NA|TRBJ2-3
CASSFGTGVGTDTQYF
TGTGCCAGCAGTTTCGGGACAGGGGTGGGCACAGATACGCAGTATTTT
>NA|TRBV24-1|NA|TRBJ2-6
CATSDRRVLTSSGANVLTF
TGTGCCACCAGTGATCGAAGGGTATTAACAAGCTCTGGGGCCAACGTCCTGACTTTC
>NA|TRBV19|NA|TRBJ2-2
CASRPNVDAGELFF
TGTGCCAGTAGACCGAACGTCGATGCCGGGGAGCTGTTTTTT
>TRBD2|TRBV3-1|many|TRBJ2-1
CASSQGTSSHSYNEQFF
TGTGCCAGCAGCCAAGGGACTAGCAGTCACTCCTACAATGAGCAGTTCTTC